A single sample is the source of the 15 T cell receptor beta chains below, sequenced in a study of CD8 T cells in ankylosing spondylitis. Study conclusions and caveats: Blood of patients with ankylosing spondylitis appeared to be characterized by a TCR beta motif of several highly homologous variants.

TCRdb reprocessed the 5' RACE reads with MiXCR, giving one entry per CDR3 protein. The sample has about 540,000 distinct CDR3 sequences, roughly 12% seen once. These TCRs' antigens remain unknown. The sequenced material came from blood, either unsorted or a sorted T cell fraction (not recorded which). The source of these receptors is a male donor with ankylosing spondylitis.

This clonotype appeared a few times. The chain couples TRBV12-3 or TRBV12-4 to TRBJ2-6, with D uncertain. The ends were cut back, 4 bases at V and 0 bases at J, with 13 bases in the middle. The CDR3 is made up of 17 amino acids. CDR3 nucleotide sequence: TGTGCCAGCAGTTACGGACCCTCCAACTCTGGGGCCAACGTCCTGACTTTC. It specifies CASSYGPSNSGANVLTF.

This clonotype was observed once. The chain combines TRBV7-2 with TRBJ2-1, with unresolved D. CDR1 SGHTA and CDR2 FQGNSA come from the germline V gene. The CDR3 consists of 13 residues. V was shortened by 3 bases and J by 5 bases, with 8 bases between the two germline ends. The CDR3 region is CASSFYYDNEQFF. CDR3 bases: TGTGCCAGCAGCTTTTACTACGACAATGAGCAGTTCTTC. Full variable domain (rest looked up from reference TRBV7-2 and TRBJ2-1): GAGVSQSPSNKVTEKGKDVELRCDPISGHTALYWYRQSLGQGLEFLIYFQGNSAPDKSGLPSDRFSAERTGGSVSTLTIQRTQQEDSAVYLCASSFYYDNEQFFGPGTRLTVL.

The chain couples TRBV6-5 to TRBJ1-2; a possible D gene is TRBD1 (6 bases). CDR3 length: 15 amino acids. Trimming took off 2 bases at V and 7 bases at J, with 17 bases between the two ends. Germline V gives CDR1 MNHEY, CDR2 SVGAGI. CDR3 in DNA: TGTGCCAGCAGTTACGCCCCGGGACAAGGCTTTGGCTACACCTTC. It specifies CASSYAPGQGFGYTF.

This clonotype appeared many times. The chain joins TRBV5-1 to TRBJ2-4; D may match TRBD1 or TRBD2 (5 bases each). Trimming removed 2 bases at V and 4 bases at J, with 10 bases between. CDR1 and CDR2 (germline): SGHRS, YFSETQ. The CDR3 contains 14 residues. The CDR3 sequence is CASSFTRGKNIQYF. Here the CDR3 DNA reads TGCGCCAGCAGCTTCACTAGGGGAAAAAACATTCAGTACTTC.

V gene TRBV20-1 combines with J gene TRBJ2-7; tentatively, D is TRBD1 or TRBD2 (6 bases each). CDR1 and CDR2 from the germline V gene are DFQATT and SNEGSKA (reference sequence). Trimming shortened V by 7 bases and J by 5 bases, and 21 bases separated the two germline ends. The CDR3 runs to 14 residues. The CDR3, as DNA: TGCAGTGTTAGGGGGGCGGGGCCTAGGGACGAGCAGTACTTC. Protein: CSVRGAGPRDEQYF.

The rearrangement links TRBV20-1 to TRBJ2-7; 9 bases are a match to TRBD1. Germline CDR1 DFQATT, CDR2 SNEGSKA (reference sequence). This CDR3 is built from 12 residues. With V trimmed by 6 bases and J by 3 bases, 3 bases remained unmatched. This CDR3 is CSANRGLYEQYF. The CDR3 nucleotides read TGCAGTGCCAACAGGGGGCTCTACGAGCAGTACTTC.

The chain links TRBV20-1 to TRBJ2-3; the match to TRBD2 covers 8 bases. Germline values: CDR1 DFQATT, CDR2 SNEGSKA (reference sequence). With 3 bases clipped from V and 1 base from J, the junction kept 9 bases outside the gene matches. The CDR3 is made up of 16 amino acids. The CDR3, as DNA: TGCAGTGCTAGGCGGGAGGACCTCGCCCGCACAGATACGCAGTATTTT. Translated: CSARREDLARTDTQYF.

As to this clonotype: A much larger clone lies a single base off, so this may be a read error. This chain links TRBV5-1 with TRBJ2-3; D is unclear. Germline assignment: CDR1 SGHRS and CDR2 YFSETQ. Between the trimmed V and J ends, which lost 0 bases and 3 bases, there was a span of 11 bases. The CDR3 is 15 amino acids. Written as DNA, the CDR3 is TGCGCCAGCAGCTTGGAGGATAGTCGTACAGATACGCAGTATTTT. It specifies CASSLEDSRTDTQYF. Filled out from reference TRBV5-1 and TRBJ2-3, the complete variable domain reads KAGVTQTPRYLIKTRGQQVTLSCSPISGHRSVSWYQQTPGQGLQFLFEYFSETQRNKGNFPGRFSGRQFSNSRSEMNVSTLELGDSALYLCASSLEDSRTDTQYFGPGTRLTVL.

The rearrangement uses TRBV20-1 and TRBJ1-2; D might be TRBD1 (6 bases). Germline CDR1 DFQATT, CDR2 SNEGSKA (reference sequence). Trimming pared 3 bases from V and 5 bases from J, leaving 16 bases between. CDR3 length: 14 amino acids. The CDR3 reads CSASRGGGRYGYTF. DNA for the CDR3: TGCAGTGCTAGTAGAGGGGGGGGCAGATATGGCTACACCTTC.

This chain joins TRBV6-1 and TRBJ2-7; 8 bases align to TRBD1. The CDR3 is 12 residues long. V dropped 10 bases and J dropped 3; count of bases not matched to a gene: 5. The germline CDR1 and CDR2 sequences are MNHNS and SASEGT. This chain's CDR3 is CATEGTGYEQYF. In DNA form, the CDR3 reads TGTGCCACCGAGGGGACAGGCTACGAGCAGTACTTC.

The sample holds a few counts of this clonotype. CDR3 nucleotide sequence: TGCGCCAGCAGCTTGATGGTCCCCAAGGATACGCAGTATTTT. This translates into CASSLMVPKDTQYF. This rearrangement joins TRBV5-1 to TRBJ2-3; D is undetermined. The germline gives CDR1 SGHRS, CDR2 YFSETQ. Trimming shortened V by 1 base and J by 6 bases, and 12 bases separated the two germline ends. This CDR3 contains 14 residues.

This rearrangement joins TRBV6-5 to TRBJ2-1; D is perhaps TRBD2 (5 bases). Trimming removed 3 bases from V and 2 bases from J, with 17 bases in between. CDR3 length equals 17 residues. Germline values: CDR1 MNHEY, CDR2 SVGAGI. CDR3 nucleotide sequence: TGTGCCAGCAGTTATTGGCGGAGCGGAGCCCCCTACAATGAGCAGTTCTTC. As protein: CASSYWRSGAPYNEQFF.

This clonotype appeared many times. The chain links TRBV29-1 to TRBJ2-5, with 14 nucleotides matching TRBD2. The CDR3 extends over 19 amino acids. After removal of 1 base from V and 4 bases from J, the junction contained 14 bases not matched to a gene. CDR1 SQVTM and CDR2 ANQGSEA come from the germline V gene. CDR3: CSVEAGQRLAGGPGETQYF. The CDR3 DNA reads as TGCAGCGTTGAAGCAGGGCAGAGACTAGCGGGAGGGCCAGGAGAGACCCAGTACTTC.

The gene calls are TRBV5-5 and TRBJ2-3, with D unclear. Germline assignment: CDR1 SGHKS and CDR2 YYEKEE (reference sequence). This CDR3 region has 17 residues. V was pared by 0 bases and J by 4 bases, with 18 bases between. CDR3 sequence (DNA): TGTGCCAGCAGCTTGGCCGGCTTAGCCGGGCCCCCAGATACGCAGTATTTT. This codes for CASSLAGLAGPPDTQYF.

J is TRBJ2-7 and V is TRBV28; 10 bases fit TRBD2. The V gene's germline CDR1 is MDHEN and CDR2 SYDVKM. Losses at the gene ends were 5 bases for V and 3 bases for J; bases not matched to a gene: 7. The length of the CDR3 is 15 residues. Here the CDR3 DNA reads TGTGCCAGCAGTGTAAGCCTAGCGGGAGTCTACGAGCAGTACTTC. Translated, it gives CASSVSLAGVYEQYF.